Listed here are 29 T cell receptor beta chains from one sample, sequenced in a study of regulatory T cells in long-lasting Graves disease. Arm-PCR of CDR3 regions and iRepertoire HTBI primers were used to build TCR beta libraries. TCRdb reprocessed the multiplex PCR reads with MiXCR, giving one entry per CDR3 protein. Of 350,000 to 500,000 distinct CDR3 sequences listed, roughly 15% were seen once; the top ten hold 20% to 25%. Stated time point: newly diagnosed GD, antithyroid drugs for less than 3 months. Isolated PBMC RNA provided the starting material for the TCR library. This sample also appeared in a second study, on T cells in Graves' hyperthyroidism and ophthalmopathy.

The input for sequencing was peripheral blood mononuclear cells (PBMCs), taken at new diagnosis, from a patient treated with antithyroid drugs. The receptors were gathered from a woman under 30 with Graves disease.

The chain links TRBV6-1 to TRBJ2-7; the match to TRBD2 covers 10 bases. Per the germline V gene, CDR1 is MNHNS and CDR2 is SASEGT. V was clipped by 4 bases and J by 4 bases; unmatched bases: 22. This CDR3 is built from 20 residues. DNA of the CDR3: TGTGCCAGCAGTGCTCCACCAAGCGGGAGGGCCATTACGGGGTCTTACGAGCAGTACTTC. The encoded protein is CASSAPPSGRAITGSYEQYF.

The chain recombines TRBV28 with TRBJ2-3, with 7 bases lining up with TRBD1. V gave up 6 bases and J gave up 1 base; unmatched junction bases: 7. Germline CDR1 MDHEN, CDR2 SYDVKM. This CDR3 region has 15 residues. Here the CDR3 reads CASSGTGVGTDTQYF. The CDR3 DNA reads TGTGCCAGCAGCGGTACAGGGGTCGGCACAGATACGCAGTATTTT. The full variable domain, its missing parts supplied by reference TRBV28 and TRBJ2-3, is DVKVTQSSRYLVKRTGEKVFLECVQDMDHENMFWYRQDPGLGLRLIYFSYDVKMKEKGDIPEGYSVSREKKERFSLILESASTNQTSMYLCASSGTGVGTDTQYFGPGTRLTVL.

This clonotype was recorded a few times. J is TRBJ1-2 and V is TRBV4-3; D might be TRBD1 (6 bases). The length of the CDR3 is 13 residues. Germline CDR1 reads LGHNA; CDR2 reads YSLEER. The ends were cut back, 3 bases at V and 4 bases at J, with 9 bases in the middle. CDR3: CASSHRDTYGYTF. The CDR3 bases are TGCGCCAGCAGCCACCGGGACACCTATGGCTACACCTTC.

As concerns this clonotype: It differs at one base from a far larger clone, so likely a read error. The chain's CDR3 is CASSDQNDGEDYTDTQYF. The CDR3 DNA reads as TGTGCCAGCAGTGACCAAAACGACGGGGAGGACTACACAGATACGCAGTATTTT. The chain uses TRBV6-1 and TRBJ2-3, with TRBD2 as a possible D gene (6 bases). Deletions cut 3 bases from V and 2 bases from J, with 21 bases between. This CDR3 is built from 18 residues. CDR1 is MNHNS, CDR2 SASEGT, per germline.

In this sample, this clonotype turned up many times. The chain uses TRBV7-2 and TRBJ2-7; 14 bases fit TRBD2. Per germline, CDR1 SGHTA and CDR2 FQGNSA. The junction had 10 bases not matched to a gene; V was cut back by 3 bases and J by 3 bases. The CDR3 contains 18 residues. The CDR3 loop is CASSLTSGRGTWHYEQYF. CDR3 nucleotides: TGTGCCAGCAGCTTGACTAGCGGGAGGGGGACCTGGCACTACGAGCAGTACTTC.

The CDR3 DNA follows: TGTGCCAGCAGTTTCTACGATGTGCGGGAGGGGAGCACAGATACGCAGTATTTT. It translates to CASSFYDVREGSTDTQYF. This rearrangement joins TRBV12-3 or TRBV12-4 to TRBJ2-3; the match to TRBD2 covers 9 bases. This CDR3 has 18 residues. The V and J ends lost 3 bases and 0 bases, in that order; junction bases with no gene match: 10.

This clonotype was detected many times. The chain recombines TRBV12-3 or TRBV12-4 with TRBJ1-5, with D perhaps matching TRBD1 (5 bases). V lost 1 base to trimming and J lost 6 bases, with 13 bases between them. CDR3 length equals 15 residues. The CDR3 DNA reads as TGTGCCAGCAGTTTAGGTGGGGGAGTAGGTCAGCCCCAGCATTTT. As protein: CASSLGGGVGQPQHF.

The chain recombines TRBV27 with TRBJ1-2; possibly TRBD1 for D (5 bases). The CDR3 covers 15 residues. Germline CDR1 is MNHEY and CDR2 is SMNVEV (reference sequence). Trimming stripped 5 bases from V and 0 bases from J, with 13 bases between. CDR3 DNA: TGTGCCAGCAGTGACCAGGGACGGCCTAACTATGGCTACACCTTC. The encoded protein is CASSDQGRPNYGYTF.

The chain has TRBV11-2 and TRBJ2-4; 9 bases are a match to TRBD1. This CDR3 contains 12 residues. J was trimmed by 8 bases and V by 5 bases; bases with no gene match: 1. The germline V gene encodes CDR1 SGHAT and CDR2 FQNNGV. The CDR3, as DNA: TGTGCCAGCAGCCGACAGGGGGACATTCAGTACTTC. Protein sequence: CASSRQGDIQYF.

In regard to this clonotype: Being one base from a much bigger clone, this may be a read error. This chain links TRBV3-1 with TRBJ2-5; maybe TRBD1 (5 bases). Per germline, CDR1 LGHDT and CDR2 YNNKEL (reference sequence). There are 15 residues in the CDR3. Trimming removed 2 bases from V and 5 bases from J, with 15 bases in between. Here the CDR3 DNA reads TGTGCCAGCAGCCAAAATCAGAGGAAGGGGGAGACCCAGTACTTC. This encodes CASSQNQRKGETQYF.

This clonotype has more than one count but fewer than ten. The chain links TRBV7-3 to TRBJ2-1; D could derive from TRBD1 or TRBD2 (5 bases each). The CDR3 contains 13 residues. Trimming cost V 4 bases and J 3 bases, with 7 bases left between them. Germline CDR1 is SGHTA and CDR2 is FQGTGA. CDR3 sequence (DNA): TGTGCCAGCAGCTGGGACCACTACAATGAGCAGTTCTTC. It yields the protein CASSWDHYNEQFF. Full variable domain (rest looked up from reference TRBV7-3 and TRBJ2-1): GAGVSQTPSNKVTEKGKYVELRCDPISGHTALYWYRQSLGQGPEFLIYFQGTGAADDSGLPNDRFFAVRPEGSVSTLKIQRTERGDSAVYLCASSWDHYNEQFFGPGTRLTVL.

In the case of this clonotype: Compared with germline, one end of the junction differs, possibly owing to a read error. This chain connects TRBV28 to TRBJ2-1; D is perhaps TRBD1 or TRBD2 (5 bases each). There are 16 residues in the CDR3. Per the germline V gene, CDR1 is MDHEN and CDR2 is SYDVKM. The CDR3 nucleotides are TGTGTCAGCAGTCGACAAACAGGAGGAGTCTACAATGAGCAGTTCTTC. Translation: CVSSRQTGGVYNEQFF.

The rearrangement uses TRBV7-2 and TRBJ2-1, with D possibly TRBD1 on 6 matching bases. Between the trimmed V and J ends, which lost 6 bases and 2 bases, there was a span of 11 bases. This CDR3 contains 14 residues. Germline values: CDR1 SGHTA, CDR2 FQGNSA. CDR3 region: CASRTGTPYNEQFF. In nucleotides, the CDR3 is TGTGCCAGCAGGACCGGGACACCCTACAATGAGCAGTTCTTC.

The chain links TRBV19 to TRBJ2-7, with 10 bases fitting TRBD2. CDR3 length: 16 amino acids. Per the germline V gene, CDR1 is LNHDA and CDR2 is SQIVND (reference sequence). Trimming at V came to 4 bases and at J to 0 bases, leaving 6 bases not matched to a gene. CDR3: CASSTTSGESSYEQYF. CDR3 coding DNA: TGTGCCAGTAGTACCACTAGCGGGGAAAGCTCCTACGAGCAGTACTTC.

At least ten counts were recorded for this clonotype. The chain combines TRBV28 with TRBJ1-1; 8 nucleotides agree with TRBD1. The junction had 10 bases not matched to a gene; V was cut back by 1 base and J by 6 bases. CDR3 length: 16 amino acids. CDR1 MDHEN and CDR2 SYDVKM come from the germline V gene. CDR3 protein: CASSLYGTGQISEAFF. The CDR3 coding sequence is TGTGCCAGCAGTTTATACGGGACAGGCCAAATATCTGAAGCTTTCTTT.

The chain combines TRBV25-1 with TRBJ1-4, with TRBD1 matching 7 bases. The CDR3 is 14 amino acids. Losses at the gene ends were 2 bases for V and 7 bases for J; bases not matched to a gene: 4. The germline gives CDR1 MGHDK, CDR2 SYGVNS. The CDR3 loop is CASSERGRGEKLFF. The DNA for the CDR3 is TGTGCCAGCAGTGAAAGGGGGCGCGGTGAAAAACTGTTTTTT.

The chain combines TRBV19 with TRBJ2-1; 8 bases match TRBD2. Germline V lookup: CDR1 LNHDA, CDR2 SQIVND (reference sequence). Losses at the gene ends were 6 bases for V and 9 bases for J; bases not matched to a gene: 16. This CDR3 contains 16 residues. The CDR3 is CASRTPSGLAKPEQFF. The CDR3, as DNA: TGTGCCAGTAGAACCCCCTCAGGACTAGCAAAGCCTGAGCAGTTCTTC.

This clonotype was recorded many times. The chain carries TRBV24-1 and TRBJ2-3; 7 positions match TRBD1. Germline V gene data show CDR1 as KGHDR and CDR2 as SFDVKD. V shed 8 bases, J shed 7 bases, and the junction held 11 bases outside the gene matches. There are 14 residues in the CDR3. The CDR3, as DNA: TGTGCCACCATGGGGACAGTTCTCGAGAATACGCAGTATTTT. This gives the protein CATMGTVLENTQYF.

This clonotype was found many times. The J gene is TRBJ2-2, the V gene TRBV7-9; D tentatively reads TRBD1 or TRBD2 (6 bases each). The CDR3 contains 16 residues. Trimming took off 2 bases at V and 4 bases at J, with 14 bases between the two ends. Per the germline V gene, CDR1 is SEHNR and CDR2 is FQNEAQ (reference sequence). This CDR3 is CASSLSPGALTGELFF. DNA for the CDR3: TGTGCCAGCAGCTTATCCCCGGGGGCGCTCACCGGGGAGCTGTTTTTT.

This clonotype came up many times. The rearrangement links TRBV28 to TRBJ2-1; 8 nucleotides agree with TRBD2. CDR3 size: 15 residues. V was pared by 8 bases and J by 1 base, with 7 bases of the junction left unmatched. Germline lookup yields CDR1 MDHEN and CDR2 SYDVKM. CDR3 nucleotide sequence: TGTGCCAGCTCGCCGGGAGGGGGATCCTACAATGAGCAGTTCTTC. It codes for CASSPGGGSYNEQFF.

This clonotype was picked up a small number of times. The chain joins TRBV7-9 to TRBJ2-4; no definite D call. This CDR3 has 15 amino acids. CDR1 is SEHNR and CDR2 is FQNEAQ in the germline V gene (reference sequence). Deletions cut 2 bases from V and 0 bases from J, with 8 bases between. This CDR3 reads CASSLNLAAKNIQYF. The CDR3 nucleotides read TGTGCCAGCAGCTTAAATCTTGCAGCCAAAAACATTCAGTACTTC. Variable domain in full (rest from reference TRBV7-9 and TRBJ2-4): DTGVSQNPRHKITKRGQNVTFRCDPISEHNRLYWYRQTLGQGPEFLTYFQNEAQLEKSRLLSDRFSAERPKGSFSTLEIQRTEQGDSAMYLCASSLNLAAKNIQYFGAGTRLSVL.

This clonotype appeared many times. The chain has TRBV11-2 and TRBJ1-1; a weak D match, TRBD1 (6 bases). V shed 4 bases and J shed 0 bases, with 18 bases lying between them. This CDR3 spans 17 amino acids. Germline CDR1 is SGHAT and CDR2 is FQNNGV. The CDR3 region has the DNA TGTGCCAGCAGCTCTACACTGACAGGAAACTTGAACACTGAAGCTTTCTTT. Protein product: CASSSTLTGNLNTEAFF.

In this sample, this clonotype turned up many times. This chain connects TRBV10-3 to TRBJ2-5; perhaps TRBD2 as D (6 bases). This CDR3 is built from 15 residues. Germline CDR1 and CDR2: ENHRY and SYGVKD. Trimming left V 0 bases short and J 6 bases short, with 14 bases between. CDR3 sequence (DNA): TGTGCCATCAGTGAGTCGGCCGGGAGAGATAAGACCCAGTACTTC. This translates into CAISESAGRDKTQYF.

This clonotype was detected ten times or more. DNA of the CDR3: TGTGCCAGCTCCGAGGGGGACAACCAATGGAATGAGCAGTTCTTC. This gives the protein CASSEGDNQWNEQFF. This rearrangement joins TRBV18 to TRBJ2-1; tentatively, D is TRBD1 (6 bases). V lost 6 bases, J lost 7 bases, and 19 bases lay in between. In germline, CDR1 is KGHSH, CDR2 LQKENI. The CDR3 consists of 15 residues.

The CDR3 spells CASSQDPRGSYNEQFF. The CDR3 DNA reads as TGCGCCAGCAGCCAGGACCCTAGGGGGTCCTACAATGAGCAGTTCTTC. The gene calls are TRBV5-1 and TRBJ2-1; perhaps TRBD1 as D (6 bases). The CDR3 has 16 residues. CDR1 is SGHRS, CDR2 YFSETQ, per germline. V gave up 4 bases and J gave up 1 base, with 15 bases separating them.

The chain links TRBV3-1 to TRBJ2-7; D gene unclear. The germline V and J ends were trimmed by 2 bases and 9 bases, with 14 bases remaining between them. CDR3 length: 13 amino acids. Germline assignment: CDR1 LGHDT and CDR2 YNNKEL (reference sequence). This CDR3 is CASSQTRIVGQYF. In nucleotides, the CDR3 is TGTGCCAGCAGCCAAACAAGGATAGTCGGGCAGTACTTC.

This clonotype came up many times. The V gene is TRBV20-1, the J gene TRBJ2-7, with TRBD1 matching 9 bases. This CDR3 is built from 13 residues. The V gene end was trimmed by 6 bases and the J gene end by 5 bases; junction bases not matched to a gene: 8. Germline V lookup: CDR1 DFQATT, CDR2 SNEGSKA (reference sequence). In DNA, the CDR3 is TGCAGTGCGTCCGGGACAGGGTTTCACGAGCAGTACTTC. Amino acid sequence: CSASGTGFHEQYF.

The CDR3 here is CASNNRREVYNEQFF. The CDR3 bases are TGTGCCAGCAACAATCGCCGGGAGGTGTACAATGAGCAGTTCTTC. The V call is TRBV2, the J call TRBJ2-1, with 7 positions matching TRBD2. Losses at the gene ends were 7 bases for V and 4 bases for J; bases not matched to a gene: 10. CDR1 is SNHLY, CDR2 FYNNEI, per germline. The CDR3 covers 15 residues.

The rearrangement uses TRBV19 and TRBJ1-2, with 7 bases identical to TRBD1. Germline loops: CDR1 LNHDA, CDR2 SQIVND (reference sequence). The CDR3 length is 14 residues. The V gene end was trimmed by 7 bases and the J gene end by 4 bases; junction bases not matched to a gene: 9. CDR3: CASKVAGQLYGYTF. The CDR3 DNA follows: TGTGCCAGTAAGGTTGCGGGACAGCTCTATGGCTACACCTTC.